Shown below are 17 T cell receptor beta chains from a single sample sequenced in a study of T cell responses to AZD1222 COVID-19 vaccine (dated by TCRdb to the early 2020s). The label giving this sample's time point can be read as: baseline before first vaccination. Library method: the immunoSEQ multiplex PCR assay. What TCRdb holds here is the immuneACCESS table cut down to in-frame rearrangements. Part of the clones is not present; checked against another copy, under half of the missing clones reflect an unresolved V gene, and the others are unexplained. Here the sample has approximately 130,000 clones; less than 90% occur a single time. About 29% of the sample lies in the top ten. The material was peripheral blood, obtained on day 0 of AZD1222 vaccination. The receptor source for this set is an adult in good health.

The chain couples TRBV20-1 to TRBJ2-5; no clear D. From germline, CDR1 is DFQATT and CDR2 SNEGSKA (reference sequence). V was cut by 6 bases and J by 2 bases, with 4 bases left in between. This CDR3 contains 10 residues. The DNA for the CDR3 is TGCAGTGCCGGGCAAGAGACCCAGTACTTC. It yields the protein CSAGQETQYF.

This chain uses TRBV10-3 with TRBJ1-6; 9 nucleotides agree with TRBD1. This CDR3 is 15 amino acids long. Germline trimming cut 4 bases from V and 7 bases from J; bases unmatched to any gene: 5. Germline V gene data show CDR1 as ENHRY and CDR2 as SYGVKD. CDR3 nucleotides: TGTGCCATCAGTGCGGGGACAGGGACCAATTCACCCCTCCACTTT. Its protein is CAISAGTGTNSPLHF.

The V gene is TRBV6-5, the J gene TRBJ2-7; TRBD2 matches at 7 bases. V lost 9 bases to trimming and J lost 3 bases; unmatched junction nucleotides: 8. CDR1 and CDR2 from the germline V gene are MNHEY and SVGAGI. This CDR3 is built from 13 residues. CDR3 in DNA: TGTGCCAGTTATCTAAGCGGGGACTACGAGCAGTACTTC. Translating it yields CASYLSGDYEQYF.

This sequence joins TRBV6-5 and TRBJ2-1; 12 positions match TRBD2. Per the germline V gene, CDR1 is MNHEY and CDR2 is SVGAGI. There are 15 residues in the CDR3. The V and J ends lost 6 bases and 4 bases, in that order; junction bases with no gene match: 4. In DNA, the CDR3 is TGTGCCAGCAGCCGGACTAGCGGGGATTACAATGAGCAGTTCTTC. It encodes CASSRTSGDYNEQFF.

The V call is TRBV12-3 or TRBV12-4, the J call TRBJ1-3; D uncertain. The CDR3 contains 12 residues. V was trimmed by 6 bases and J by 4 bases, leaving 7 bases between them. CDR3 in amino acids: CASRGGGNTIYF. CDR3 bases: TGTGCCAGCAGGGGTGGGGGAAACACCATATATTTT.

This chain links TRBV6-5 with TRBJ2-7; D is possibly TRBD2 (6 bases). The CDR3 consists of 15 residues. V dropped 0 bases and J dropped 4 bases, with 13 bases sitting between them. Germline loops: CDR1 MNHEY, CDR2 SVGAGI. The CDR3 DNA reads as TGTGCCAGCAGTTACTCGGGGGAGGCGAGGTACGAGCAGTACTTC. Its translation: CASSYSGEARYEQYF.

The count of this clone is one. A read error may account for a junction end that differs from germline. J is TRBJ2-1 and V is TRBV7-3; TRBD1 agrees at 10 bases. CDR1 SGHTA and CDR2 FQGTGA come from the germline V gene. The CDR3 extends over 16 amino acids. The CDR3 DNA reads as TGTGCCAGCAGCCTAACCAGGGACAGGGGCTACAATGAGCAGTTCTTC. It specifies CASSLTRDRGYNEQFF.

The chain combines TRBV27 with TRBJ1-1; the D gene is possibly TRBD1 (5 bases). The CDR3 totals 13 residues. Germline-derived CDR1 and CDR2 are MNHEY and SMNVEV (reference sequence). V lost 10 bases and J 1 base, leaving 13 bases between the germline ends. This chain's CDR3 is CATRGSSNTEAFF. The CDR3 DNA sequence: TGTGCCACGAGGGGCAGCTCGAACACTGAAGCTTTCTTT.

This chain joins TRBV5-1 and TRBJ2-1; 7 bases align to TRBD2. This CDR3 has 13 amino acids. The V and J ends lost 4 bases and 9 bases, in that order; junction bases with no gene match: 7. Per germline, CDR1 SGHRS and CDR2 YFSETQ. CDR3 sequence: CASSLSGLGEQFF. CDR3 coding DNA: TGCGCCAGCAGCCTTAGCGGGTTGGGTGAGCAGTTCTTC.

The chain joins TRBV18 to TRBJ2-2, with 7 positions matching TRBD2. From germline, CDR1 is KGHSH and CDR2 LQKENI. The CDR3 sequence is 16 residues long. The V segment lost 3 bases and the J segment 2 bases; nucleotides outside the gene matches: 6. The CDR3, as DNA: TGTGCCAGCTCACCCTCAGCGGGACTAAACACCGGGGAGCTGTTTTTT. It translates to CASSPSAGLNTGELFF.

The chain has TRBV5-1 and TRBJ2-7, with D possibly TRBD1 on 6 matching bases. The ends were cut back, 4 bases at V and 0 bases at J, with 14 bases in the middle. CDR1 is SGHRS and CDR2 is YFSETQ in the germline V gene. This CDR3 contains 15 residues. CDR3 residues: CASSNGQSSSYEQYF. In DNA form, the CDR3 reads TGCGCCAGCAGCAACGGACAGTCTAGCTCCTACGAGCAGTACTTC.

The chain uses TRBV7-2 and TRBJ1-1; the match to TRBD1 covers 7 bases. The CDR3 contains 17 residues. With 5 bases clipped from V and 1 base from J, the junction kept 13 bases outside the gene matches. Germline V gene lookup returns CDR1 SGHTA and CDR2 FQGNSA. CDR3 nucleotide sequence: TGTGCCAGCAGCGAGGACAGGAGTGGGGGGACGAACACTGAAGCTTTCTTT. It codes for CASSEDRSGGTNTEAFF. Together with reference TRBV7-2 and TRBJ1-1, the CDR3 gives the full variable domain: GAGVSQSPSNKVTEKGKDVELRCDPISGHTALYWYRQSLGQGLEFLIYFQGNSAPDKSGLPSDRFSAERTGGSVSTLTIQRTQQEDSAVYLCASSEDRSGGTNTEAFFGQGTRLTVV.

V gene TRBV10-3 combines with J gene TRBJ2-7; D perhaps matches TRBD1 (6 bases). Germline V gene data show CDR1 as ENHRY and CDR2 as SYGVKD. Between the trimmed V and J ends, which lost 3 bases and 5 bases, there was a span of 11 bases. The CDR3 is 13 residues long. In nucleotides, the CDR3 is TGTGCCATCAGTGAATTAACAGGGCACGAGCAGTACTTC. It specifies CAISELTGHEQYF.

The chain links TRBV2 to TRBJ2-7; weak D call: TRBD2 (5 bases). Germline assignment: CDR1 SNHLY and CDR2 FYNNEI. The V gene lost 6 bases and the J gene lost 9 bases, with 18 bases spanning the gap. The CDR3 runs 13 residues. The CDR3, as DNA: TGTGCCAGCAGCCAAACATTGCTTCGGGGGCAGTACTTC. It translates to CASSQTLLRGQYF.

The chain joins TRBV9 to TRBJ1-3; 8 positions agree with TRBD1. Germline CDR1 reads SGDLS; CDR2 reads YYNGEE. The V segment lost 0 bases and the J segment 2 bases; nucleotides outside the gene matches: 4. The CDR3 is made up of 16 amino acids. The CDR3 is CASSVVARGPGNTIYF. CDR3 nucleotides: TGTGCCAGCAGCGTAGTAGCCAGGGGGCCTGGAAACACCATATATTTT.

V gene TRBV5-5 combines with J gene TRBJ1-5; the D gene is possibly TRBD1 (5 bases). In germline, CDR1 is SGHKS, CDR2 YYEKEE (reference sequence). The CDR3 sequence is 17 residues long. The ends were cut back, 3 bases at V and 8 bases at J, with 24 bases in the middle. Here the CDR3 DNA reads TGTGCCAGCAGCTCCTCGGGGACTCACTTCAGCCAGGAGCCCCAGCATTTT. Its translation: CASSSSGTHFSQEPQHF.

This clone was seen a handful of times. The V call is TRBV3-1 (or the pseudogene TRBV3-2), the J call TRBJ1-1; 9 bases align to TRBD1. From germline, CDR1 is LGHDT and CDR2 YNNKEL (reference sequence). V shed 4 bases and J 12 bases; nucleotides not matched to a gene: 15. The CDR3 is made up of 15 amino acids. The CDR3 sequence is CASSPTGGVDTGSFF. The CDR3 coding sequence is TGTGCCAGCAGCCCGACAGGGGGAGTAGATACTGGGTCTTTCTTT.